The rows below give T cell receptor beta chains drawn from one sample of a study of Ad26.COV2.S vaccination and SARS-CoV-2 variants. TCRdb's table, derived via immunoSEQ multiplex PCR, lists solely in-frame clones and lacks some. The sample contains some 250,000 clones, more than 75% of which appear only once. The specimen comprised peripheral blood, sampled in a trial of Ad26.COV2.S vaccine versus placebo. Source of these receptors: a person aged 18 to 65 who received the Ad26.COV2.S COVID-19 vaccine or a placebo. Each CDR3 is given with its conserved first and last residue. A D gene is named only where the DNA matches it firmly. Rows may omit the clone size; those that give it use once, few, many or a size class.

J gene | V gene | D gene | clone size | CDR3 DNA | CDR3 protein
TRBJ2-2 | TRBV10-3 | - | once | TGTGCCATCAGTGAGTCGACTCGGGGGCTACGGACCGGGGAGCTGTTTTTT | CAISESTRGLRTGELFF
TRBJ1-2 | TRBV18 | - | - | TGTGCCAGCTCACCACCACCACTCGTTAACTATGGCTACACCTTC | CASSPPPLVNYGYTF
TRBJ2-1 | TRBV7-2 | TRBD1 | - | TGTGCCAGCAGCTTAGTTGGGGGTACAGGGGGCTACAATGAGCAGTTCTTC | CASSLVGGTGGYNEQFF
TRBJ1-1 | TRBV2 | - | - | TGTGCCAGCAGTCGGGACACAAACACTGAAGCTTTCTTT | CASSRDTNTEAFF
TRBJ2-7 | TRBV27 | - | - | TGTGCCAGCAGTACCGGCAGGTACAGGCCATACTCCTACGAGCAGTACTTC | CASSTGRYRPYSYEQYF
TRBJ1-5 | TRBV6-2/TRBV6-3 | - | many | TGTGCCAGCAGTGAGGGCGTAGATAGCAATCAGCCCCAGCATTTT | CASSEGVDSNQPQHF
TRBJ2-3 | TRBV5-1 | TRBD2 | - | TGCGCCAGCCTTAGCGGGGGGACTAGCACAGATACGCAGTATTTT | CASLSGGTSTDTQYF
TRBJ2-4 | TRBV11-2 | TRBD2 | - | TGTGCCAGCAGCGGGTTAGCGGGAGGGGTAGACATTCAGTACTTC | CASSGLAGGVDIQYF
TRBJ2-1 | TRBV28 | TRBD1 | - | TGTGCCAGCAGTTTGGGACAGGGGGCAGTAAATGAGCAGTTCTTC | CASSLGQGAVNEQFF
TRBJ2-4 | TRBV5-1 | - | - | TGCGCCAGCAGCTTGGGGAAAAGGTCGAACATTCAGTACTTC | CASSLGKRSNIQYF
TRBJ2-5 | TRBV6-2/TRBV6-3 | TRBD1 | - | TGTGCCAGCAGCGACAGGGTCCGACAAGAGACCCAGTACTTC | CASSDRVRQETQYF
TRBJ2-5 | TRBV19 | TRBD1 | - | TGTGCCAGTACCAAAGGGGGACAGGGCATTATTAAAAAGTACCAAGAGACCCAGTACTTC | CASTKGGQGIIKKYQETQYF
TRBJ1-5 | TRBV28 | - | - | TGTGCCAGCAGTTCGCGGGGCCGGACGAGTCAGCCCCAGCATTTT | CASSSRGRTSQPQHF
TRBJ2-3 | TRBV7-9 | TRBD2 | - | TGTGCCAGCAGCTTACCAAGCGGGGGGTCCACAGATACGCAGTATTTT | CASSLPSGGSTDTQYF
TRBJ2-7 | TRBV29-1 | - | - | TGCAGCGTTGAGGTAACCCGATACGAGCAGTACTTC | CSVEVTRYEQYF
TRBJ2-5 | TRBV5-1 | TRBD2 | - | TGCGCCAGCAGCCCGACTAGCGGGGGCGAGACCCAGTACTTC | CASSPTSGGETQYF